A selection of T cell receptor beta chains follows, all from one sample in a study of T cell responses to AZD1222 COVID-19 vaccine. Clones were sequenced by immunoSEQ multiplex PCR, and TCRdb holds only the in-frame ones, with some missing. The table includes 90,000 to 120,000 clones, about 90% detected once. The sample here was peripheral blood, taken 28 days after the second AZD1222 dose. Source of these receptors: an adult who received the AZD1222 COVID-19 vaccine. CDR3s include the opening cysteine and the closing phenylalanine or tryptophan. The D gene is left open where the match is weak. Size is omitted from some rows. Given values are once, few, many or a class for expanded clones.

V gene,CDR3 length,clone size,J gene,D gene,CDR3 DNA,CDR3 protein
TRBV2,15,NA,TRBJ1-6,NA,TGTGCCAGCAGTGATCGAAGCTCCTATAATTCACCCCTCCACTTT,CASSDRSSYNSPLHF
TRBV3-1/TRBV3-2,17,NA,TRBJ1-5,NA,TGTGCCAGCAGCCAAGAGAGTGGTGCTTATAGCAATCAGCCCCAGCATTTT,CASSQESGAYSNQPQHF
TRBV27,15,NA,TRBJ1-2,NA,TGTGCCAGCAGTTTACGTTGGACAGCTAACTATGGCTACACCTTC,CASSLRWTANYGYTF
TRBV19,11,NA,TRBJ1-1,NA,TGTGCCACCAGACGGAACACTGAAGCTTTCTTT,CATRRNTEAFF
TRBV5-5,15,NA,TRBJ1-6,NA,TGTGCCAGCAGCCCCGGGCCCCGGCAGGGTTCACCCCTCCACTTT,CASSPGPRQGSPLHF
TRBV19,19,NA,TRBJ2-2,TRBD2,TGTGCCAGTACCTCCCCTGGACTAGCGGGGGGCCGGAGCACCGGGGAGCTGTTTTTT,CASTSPGLAGGRSTGELFF
TRBV5-6,14,NA,TRBJ1-1,TRBD1,TGTGCCAGCAGCGGCCCGACAGGGATCGCTGAAGCTTTCTTT,CASSGPTGIAEAFF
TRBV6-5,16,NA,TRBJ1-1,NA,TGTGCCAGCAGTTACTATTTAGGGTTGACGAACACTGAAGCTTTCTTT,CASSYYLGLTNTEAFF
TRBV14,16,many,TRBJ2-1,NA,TGTGCCAGCAGCCAAGGAGGGGGGACTCCTGACCATGAGCAGTTCTTC,CASSQGGGTPDHEQFF
TRBV28,13,NA,TRBJ2-7,TRBD2,TGTGCCAGCATAGGGCAGCGGGGTTACGAGCAGTACTTC,CASIGQRGYEQYF
TRBV30,15,NA,TRBJ2-5,TRBD2,TGTGCCTGGAGTCCCCTAGCGGCCTACCAAGAGACCCAGTACTTC,CAWSPLAAYQETQYF
TRBV9,12,NA,TRBJ2-7,NA,TGTGCCAGCAGCGGGGGCGGGTACGAGCAGTACTTC,CASSGGGYEQYF
TRBV7-2,16,NA,TRBJ2-7,NA,TGTGCCAGCAGCTTAGCGGGCGGGGTTTACCCCTACGAGCAGTACTTC,CASSLAGGVYPYEQYF
TRBV10-3,14,NA,TRBJ2-7,NA,TGTGCCATCAGTGAATTAAGGGGAACGGACGAGCAGTACTTC,CAISELRGTDEQYF
TRBV29-1,13,NA,TRBJ2-5,NA,TGCAGCGTTTACAGCGTGCGGCAAGAGACCCAGTACTTC,CSVYSVRQETQYF
TRBV6-5,14,NA,TRBJ1-1,NA,TGTGCCAGCATTCCGGGTGGAAGGAACACTGAAGCTTTCTTT,CASIPGGRNTEAFF
TRBV25-1,13,NA,TRBJ2-7,NA,TGTGCCAGCGCTGGGACTTGGATCGGGGAGCAGTACTTC,CASAGTWIGEQYF
TRBV14,15,once,TRBJ2-7,TRBD1,TGTGCCAGCAGCCACCGGGACAGAGGTACTTACGAGCAGTACTTC,CASSHRDRGTYEQYF
TRBV7-9,12,NA,TRBJ2-1,NA,TGTGCCAGCAGCCCAGAGGTCAATGAGCAGTTCTTC,CASSPEVNEQFF
TRBV4-3,18,NA,TRBJ1-2,TRBD1,TGCGCCAGCAGCCAAGATAACAGGGGGGGTATAAAGAACTATGGCTACACCTTC,CASSQDNRGGIKNYGYTF
TRBV2,15,NA,TRBJ1-3,NA,TGTGCCAGCAGTGATCCCACGGCGGGTGGAAACACCATATATTTT,CASSDPTAGGNTIYF
TRBV11-2,15,few,TRBJ2-1,TRBD2,TGTGCCAGCAACCCTGGACTAGCGACCTACAATGAGCAGTTCTTC,CASNPGLATYNEQFF
TRBV4-1,14,NA,TRBJ2-7,NA,TGCGCCAGCAGCCTATCGGACCCAGCCTACGAGCAGTACTTC,CASSLSDPAYEQYF
TRBV5-8,14,NA,TRBJ2-5,NA,TGTGCCAGCAGCTTGCAGGGGACGCAAGAGACCCAGTACTTC,CASSLQGTQETQYF
TRBV11-2,11,NA,TRBJ2-7,NA,TGTGCCAGCAGCCGAGGGTACGAGCAGTACTTC,CASSRGYEQYF
TRBV21-1,19,NA,TRBJ2-2,NA,TGTGCCAGCAGCCATTTTCGTTTAGCGGGAGGGCCGGTGACCGGGGAGCTGTTTTTT,CASSHFRLAGGPVTGELFF
TRBV20-1,14,NA,TRBJ1-4,TRBD1,TGCAGTGCTAGTCAGGGACAGGGTCTGGGAGAACTGTTTTTT,CSASQGQGLGELFF
TRBV2,13,NA,TRBJ2-1,TRBD1,TGTGCCAGCAGAGGACAGGGGTACAATGAGCAGTTCTTC,CASRGQGYNEQFF